This T cell receptor (beta chain) was obtained from a study of T cell repertoires in cytomegalovirus infection. TCRdb re-derived calls from the reads in MiXCR, one entry per CDR3 protein. The table has 360,000 or so distinct CDR3 sequences, roughly 34% seen once. In regard to this clonotype: Its specificity is unknown.

The origin of this receptor is a human donor in good health (CMV status not recorded). Some clones in this sample may be carry-over from other donors' samples. Sequencing was performed on cultured PBMCs, taken from culture after CMV antigen stimulation.

The DNA for the CDR3 is TGTGCCAGCAGCGTACTTACTATTTTATATCAGCCCCAGCATTTT. Its translation is CASSVLTILYQPQHF. V and J are TRBV9 and TRBJ1-5, with D uncertain. The V end lost 1 base, the J end lost 5 bases, and 13 bases lay between the germline ends. Germline CDR1 is SGDLS and CDR2 is YYNGEE. This CDR3 spans 15 amino acids.